This passage covers 24 T cell receptor beta chains from one sample sequenced in a study of shared clonotypes between healthy human individuals. Sequenced by immunoSEQ multiplex PCR; TCRdb stores in-frame clones only, minus some. The sample holds around 700,000 clones, 55% to 75% seen once. The sample was memory CD4+ T cells sorted from blood. Subset indicated: CD45RA-negative fraction. These TCRs come from a woman in her 30s in good health.

This rearrangement joins TRBV2 to TRBJ2-2; D is unresolved. CDR3 length: 14 amino acids. Trimming cost V 4 bases and J 4 bases, with 10 bases left between them. Germline V gives CDR1 SNHLY, CDR2 FYNNEI. In DNA form, the CDR3 reads TGTGCCAGCAGTGTATCGCGGAGCACCGGGGAGCTGTTTTTT. This gives the protein CASSVSRSTGELFF.

This clone was found a few times. CDR3 nucleotide sequence: TGTGCCAGTAGTCTCGGACTAGGGCCTTTCTACGAGCAGTACTTC. Protein sequence: CASSLGLGPFYEQYF. V is TRBV19 and J is TRBJ2-7; 7 bases are shared with TRBD2. The CDR3 length is 15 residues. Germline V lookup: CDR1 LNHDA, CDR2 SQIVND (reference sequence). Losses at the gene ends were 5 bases for V and 3 bases for J; bases not matched to a gene: 10.

This rearrangement joins TRBV11-2 to TRBJ2-5, with 7 positions matching TRBD1. The length of the CDR3 is 15 residues. Germline V gene data show CDR1 as SGHAT and CDR2 as FQNNGV. The V gene end was trimmed by 3 bases and the J gene end by 4 bases; junction bases not matched to a gene: 8. For the CDR3, the DNA is TGTGCCAGCAGCTTCGGGACAGCACGGCCAGAGACCCAGTACTTC. It specifies CASSFGTARPETQYF.

This chain links TRBV19 with TRBJ1-2; D gene ambiguous. V lost 1 base and J 8 bases, leaving 11 bases between the germline ends. Per germline, CDR1 LNHDA and CDR2 SQIVND (reference sequence). There are 13 residues in the CDR3. The CDR3 DNA follows: TGTGCCAGTAGTATAGGGGGAAGAAACGGCTACACCTTC. Amino acids: CASSIGGRNGYTF.

This chain uses TRBV10-1 with TRBJ2-1; D possibly corresponds to TRBD2 (6 bases). Deletions cut 4 bases from V and 5 bases from J, with 12 bases between. The CDR3 consists of 14 residues. Germline V gives CDR1 WNHNN, CDR2 SYGVQD (reference sequence). This CDR3 reads CASSGLGADNEQFF. CDR3 coding DNA: TGCGCCAGCAGTGGACTAGGCGCGGACAATGAGCAGTTCTTC.

The rearrangement links TRBV5-5 to TRBJ2-7; the match to TRBD1 covers 9 bases. Losses at the gene ends were 1 base for V and 3 bases for J; bases not matched to a gene: 5. The CDR3 length is 15 residues. CDR1 SGHKS and CDR2 YYEKEE come from the germline V gene (reference sequence). CDR3 region: CASSLWGTGIYEQYF. Here the CDR3 DNA reads TGTGCCAGCAGCTTGTGGGGGACAGGGATCTACGAGCAGTACTTC. Supplemented by reference TRBV5-5 and TRBJ2-7, the full variable domain reads DAGVTQSPTHLIKTRGQQVTLRCSPISGHKSVSWYQQVLGQGPQFIFQYYEKEERGRGNFPDRFSARQFPNYSSELNVNALLLGDSALYLCASSLWGTGIYEQYFGPGTRLTVT.

This clone has just a few counts. This chain joins TRBV7-8 and TRBJ2-5; D is uncertain. The germline V gene has CDR1 SGHVS and CDR2 FQNEAQ. The CDR3 consists of 15 residues. The V end lost 6 bases, the J end lost 1 base, and 15 bases lay between the germline ends. The CDR3 nucleotides are TGTGCCAGCAGACCCGCCTGGGTCTCCCAAGAGACCCAGTACTTC. Encoded protein: CASRPAWVSQETQYF.

There are a few counts of this clone. The junction does not match germline at one end; this may be a read error. V gene TRBV25-1 combines with J gene TRBJ1-2; tentatively, D is TRBD1 (5 bases). CDR1 MGHDK and CDR2 SYGVNS come from the germline V gene. CDR3 length: 12 amino acids. The CDR3 sequence is CASSTGSYSYTF. Written as DNA, the CDR3 is TGTGCCAGCAGTACAGGCTCCTATAGCTACACCTTC.

V is TRBV28 and J is TRBJ1-5, with TRBD1 as a possible D gene (5 bases). The germline V gene has CDR1 MDHEN and CDR2 SYDVKM. Trimming removed 8 bases at V and 6 bases at J, with 11 bases between. The CDR3 extends over 12 amino acids. The CDR3 protein is CASRGGFQPQHF. CDR3 nucleotides: TGTGCCAGCCGGGGGGGGTTTCAGCCCCAGCATTTT.

There are a few counts of this clone. V usage is TRBV6-5 and J usage is TRBJ2-3, with 9 bases aligning to TRBD1. This CDR3 has 13 residues. Germline V CDR1 and CDR2: MNHEY, SVGAGI. V was pared by 6 bases and J by 3 bases, with 1 base of the junction left unmatched. Here the CDR3 reads CASRGTGTDTQYF. CDR3 nucleotides: TGTGCCAGCAGGGGGACAGGGACAGATACGCAGTATTTT.

The J gene is TRBJ2-1, the V gene TRBV28, with 12 bases that match TRBD1. Germline loops: CDR1 MDHEN, CDR2 SYDVKM. CDR3 length equals 15 residues. J was trimmed by 5 bases and V by 6 bases; bases with no gene match: 5. CDR3 sequence reads: CASRGQGAADNEQFF. The CDR3 bases are TGTGCCAGCAGGGGACAGGGGGCTGCAGACAATGAGCAGTTCTTC.

V and J are TRBV28 and TRBJ1-1; 8 positions match TRBD1. CDR3 size: 15 residues. CDR1 is MDHEN and CDR2 is SYDVKM in the germline V gene. Unmatched junction bases numbered 7, after V lost 6 bases and J lost 1 base. CDR3 bases: TGTGCCAGCAGCCTAATACAGGGGGGGAACACTGAAGCTTTCTTT. Its translation is CASSLIQGGNTEAFF.

The J gene is TRBJ1-5, the V gene TRBV7-8, with a possible D match to TRBD1 (5 bases). The V and J ends lost 1 base and 4 bases respectively, with 20 bases between them. CDR1 and CDR2 (germline): SGHVS, FQNEAQ. The CDR3 is 18 residues long. CDR3: CASSLVAGRRAENQPQHF. CDR3 nucleotides: TGTGCCAGCAGCTTAGTTGCCGGACGCAGGGCCGAGAATCAGCCCCAGCATTTT.

There are a few counts of this clone. The chain uses TRBV10-3 and TRBJ1-5; tentatively, D is TRBD1 (5 bases). The germline V gene encodes CDR1 ENHRY and CDR2 SYGVKD. The CDR3 is 15 amino acids. Between the trimmed V and J ends, which lost 6 bases and 4 bases, there was a span of 16 bases. CDR3 in DNA: TGTGCCATCAGCGAGGGACGGAGCAAAAATCAGCCCCAGCATTTT. It encodes CAISEGRSKNQPQHF.

The chain recombines TRBV15 with TRBJ2-2, with TRBD2 matching 7 bases. V lost 0 bases, J lost 6 bases, and 1 base stayed unmatched. This CDR3 contains 14 residues. Germline-derived CDR1 and CDR2 are LNHNV and YYDKDF (reference sequence). The CDR3 region is CATSRDTSAGELFF. The CDR3 DNA is TGTGCCACCAGCAGAGATACTAGCGCCGGGGAGCTGTTTTTT.

The rearrangement links TRBV27 to TRBJ2-1; D call uncertain. Germline V CDR1 and CDR2: MNHEY, SMNVEV (reference sequence). The CDR3 is made up of 14 amino acids. Trimming stripped 2 bases from V and 5 bases from J, with 10 bases between. The CDR3 nucleotides are TGTGCCAGCAGTTTAGTATACCGGAACAATGAGCAGTTCTTC. This translates into CASSLVYRNNEQFF.

J is TRBJ1-1 and V is TRBV19, with D tentatively TRBD1 (6 bases). The CDR3 consists of 20 residues. V lost 1 base to trimming and J lost 2 bases, with 26 bases between them. Germline V gene lookup returns CDR1 LNHDA and CDR2 SQIVND (reference sequence). The CDR3 loop reads CASSIGSGRWGHPDNTEAFF. CDR3 DNA: TGTGCCAGTAGTATAGGTTCAGGACGTTGGGGGCACCCAGATAACACTGAAGCTTTCTTT.

The V call is TRBV5-6, the J call TRBJ2-2, with 7 positions matching TRBD1. CDR3 length: 16 residues. V lost 3 bases, J lost 5 bases, and 10 bases stayed unmatched. Per the germline V gene, CDR1 is SGHDT and CDR2 is YYEEEE. The CDR3 bases are TGTGCCAGCAGCTACACCGGGACAGCTCTGACCGGGGAGCTGTTTTTT. Its translation: CASSYTGTALTGELFF.

This clone was observed a single time. V usage is TRBV6-1 and J usage is TRBJ1-4, with 9 bases aligning to TRBD1. Germline values: CDR1 MNHNS, CDR2 SASEGT. The CDR3 covers 14 residues. V shed 8 bases, J shed 5 bases, and the junction held 6 bases outside the gene matches. Here the CDR3 reads CASGRTGVNEKLFF. DNA for the CDR3: TGTGCCAGCGGTCGGACAGGGGTAAATGAAAAACTGTTTTTT.

Worth noting for this clone: Other nucleotide sequences in the sample specify the same CDR3. The V call is TRBV7-7, the J call TRBJ2-5; D may be TRBD2 (5 bases). In germline, CDR1 is SSHAT, CDR2 FNYEAQ (reference sequence). CDR3 size: 13 residues. Trimming took off 4 bases at V and 1 base at J, with 7 bases between the two ends. The CDR3 region has the DNA TGTGCCAGCAGCTCGGACTCCCAAGAGACCCAGTACTTC. Protein product: CASSSDSQETQYF.

The chain combines TRBV19 with TRBJ2-6, with no clear D. Germline CDR1 and CDR2: LNHDA and SQIVND (reference sequence). The length of the CDR3 is 14 residues. V gave up 10 bases and J gave up 4 bases, with 14 bases separating them. CDR3 protein: CATAPGSGANVLTF. The DNA of the CDR3 is TGTGCCACCGCTCCAGGTTCCGGGGCCAACGTCCTGACTTTC.

The chain uses TRBV27 and TRBJ2-7, with D unclear. Germline V gives CDR1 MNHEY, CDR2 SMNVEV (reference sequence). V gave up 5 bases and J gave up 0 bases, with 17 bases separating them. CDR3 size: 16 residues. The DNA of the CDR3 is TGTGCCAGCAGTGCAGGCCCAACATGGAGCTCCTACGAGCAGTACTTC. Encoded protein: CASSAGPTWSSYEQYF.

The V and J genes are TRBV28 and TRBJ2-7; 7 nucleotides align to TRBD1. This CDR3 spans 18 amino acids. V dropped 8 bases and J dropped 1; count of bases not matched to a gene: 20. Germline values: CDR1 MDHEN, CDR2 SYDVKM. This chain's CDR3 is CASGDPATGRGSSYEQYF. In DNA, the CDR3 is TGTGCCAGCGGTGACCCTGCGACAGGGAGAGGATCGTCCTACGAGCAGTACTTC.

This clone was recorded a few times. This chain links TRBV28 with TRBJ1-4; D not resolved. Per germline, CDR1 MDHEN and CDR2 SYDVKM. CDR3 size: 15 residues. The V and J ends lost 6 bases and 5 bases respectively, with 16 bases between them. The CDR3 nucleotides are TGTGCCAGCAGGCGGAAAGGGCTCTGGAATGAAAAACTGTTTTTT. Amino acid sequence: CASRRKGLWNEKLFF.